The source of this TCR beta chain is a study of cytomegalovirus exposure and HLA in healthy donors. Study-level points and caveats: CMV serostatus was the only recorded immune exposure for donors.

With respect to this clone: No antigen is known for it.

This CDR3 is built from 13 residues. V lost 0 bases and J 7 bases, leaving 5 bases between the germline ends. The germline V gene encodes CDR1 SGHRS and CDR2 YFSETQ. PCR employed 60 Vbeta and 13 Jbeta primers. The data were produced by immunoSEQ multiplex PCR, yet TCRdb's version contains in-frame clones alone and is incomplete. The data contain roughly 100,000 clones, 75% to 90% of them seen just once; the ten biggest clones take up 2.5% to 3%. The source is a man in his forties or fifties in good health and CMV-seronegative. Source material: PBMCs. The chain combines TRBV5-1 with TRBJ1-6; D unresolved. Here the CDR3 DNA reads TGCGCCAGCAGCTTGGACACAAATTCACCCCTCCACTTT. Protein: CASSLDTNSPLHF.